This entry concerns a single T cell receptor beta chain. Its antigen is unknown. The Oncomine TCR Beta short-read assay sequenced DNA from cultured CD4+ T cells. In TCRdb, the PCR reads were re-called with MiXCR into one record per CDR3 protein. The sample shows about 20,000 distinct CDR3 sequences, 55% of them seen only once. As to treatment: approximately 10-day PBMC culture with coronavirus spike peptide pools or control peptides (ViraFEST assay). In germline, CDR1 is MNHEY, CDR2 SMNVEV (reference sequence). V lost 6 bases and J lost 6, with 13 bases in between. This CDR3 comprises 13 residues. The data derive from a study of vaccination and CD4 T cells after COVID-19. Study at large: Typically, post-vaccine samples were obtained a median around 72 days after dose two, within a range of 14 to 241.

This receptor was identified in a human donor who had recovered from COVID-19. This chain links TRBV27 with TRBJ2-3; D is uncertain. Sequenced input: CD4+ T cells from blood, cultured in vitro. Written as DNA, the CDR3 is TGTGCCAGCAGACAATCTTCACCCGATACGCAGTATTTT. Amino acids: CASRQSSPDTQYF.